The entry below gives a single TCR beta chain sequence along with its context. Its specificity is not known. With 5 bases clipped from V and 0 bases from J, the junction kept 9 bases outside the gene matches. The germline gives CDR1 SGHVS, CDR2 FQNEAQ. This CDR3 contains 17 residues. Using a J-beta primer mix together with a sample-barcoded 5' primer, a second PCR was run for about 6 to 12 cycles. TCRdb itself ran the 5' RACE reads through MiXCR, one entry per CDR3 protein. The sample records under 2,000,000 distinct CDR3 sequences, roughly 50% being singletons. Each donor was a healthy Caucasian individual from Russia, aged roughly 6 to 100. The source of the sample is a study of blood T cells in healthy people across ages. Study conclusions and caveats: Long-lived donors had more naive CD4+ cells and higher diversity than aged donors.

This sequence joins TRBV7-8 and TRBJ2-1; TRBD1 aligns across 8 bases. Sequencing input: blood. The TCR originated in a woman aged 40 to 50 in good health. The CDR3 coding sequence is TGTGCCAGCAGCCTGGGGCGACAGGGGAGCTCCTACAATGAGCAGTTCTTC. It specifies CASSLGRQGSSYNEQFF.